This entry features one TCR beta chain sequence. Different DNA sequences within this sample yield the same CDR3. Libraries were prepared by immunoSEQ multiplex PCR; TCRdb keeps only in-frame clonotypes and omits some of them. The table records approximately 89,000 clones, just under 95% of them present only once. V was cut by 5 bases and J by 6 bases, with 5 bases left in between. CDR1 and CDR2 (germline): SEHNR, FQNEAQ (reference sequence). The CDR3 covers 11 residues. This sample is drawn from a study of T cell changes during pregnancy in multiple sclerosis. The chain combines TRBV7-9 with TRBJ2-1, with D uncertain. This TCR derives from a female donor with multiple sclerosis, enrolled in a pregnancy study. The sequences come from peripheral blood, collected in the third trimester of pregnancy. In DNA, the CDR3 is TGTGCCAGCAGCCGAGGCAATGAGCAGTTCTTC. Its translation: CASSRGNEQFF.